This TCR beta chain was captured by sequencing in a study of blood T cell repertoires in COVID-19. Study in general: The samples span acute and convalescent COVID-19 from the United States, Italy and Spain.

The CDR3 has 18 residues. Germline values: CDR1 LGHNA, CDR2 YNFKEQ. V dropped 4 bases and J dropped 5; count of bases not matched to a gene: 16. Participant age was about 18 to 89 years, and participants resided in roughly 25 US areas. Cohorts were based on clinical histories the participants reported. Original handling: Estimates of nucleated cell counts were drawn from the amplification of reference gene primers. Method: immunoSEQ multiplex PCR; TCRdb's copy keeps in-frame clones and lacks some. V and J calls and clone size are copied from that table; D and trimming were computed from the DNA. The data contain 200,000 to 300,000 clones, 70% to 90% of them singletons.

Sequencing used PBMCs or T cells enriched from blood (not recorded which). This sequence was found in a woman in her thirties or forties with acute COVID-19. V and J are TRBV4-2 and TRBJ2-1; the match to TRBD2 covers 8 bases. This CDR3 is CASSRTRGSGSGNNEQFF. The CDR3 coding sequence is TGTGCCAGCAGCCGAACCCGGGGGAGCGGGAGTGGAAACAATGAGCAGTTCTTC.